Below are 14 T cell receptor beta chains sequenced from a single sample in a study of blood T cell repertoires in COVID-19. The repertoire was sequenced with immunoSEQ multiplex PCR; TCRdb's copy has only in-frame clones and lacks some. The sample contains approximately 220,000 clones, around 80% of which appear only once. The sample taken for sequencing was PBMCs or T cells enriched from blood (not recorded which). The receptors shown here come from a woman in her thirties or forties with acute COVID-19.

The V call is TRBV5-1, the J call TRBJ2-3; D not resolved. The CDR3 totals 13 residues. Germline values: CDR1 SGHRS, CDR2 YFSETQ. V lost 0 bases to trimming and J lost 2 bases, with 4 bases between them. This CDR3 reads CASSLGDTDTQYF. CDR3 sequence (DNA): TGCGCCAGCAGCTTGGGAGACACAGATACGCAGTATTTT. Based on the CDR3 plus reference TRBV5-1 and TRBJ2-3, the full variable domain is KAGVTQTPRYLIKTRGQQVTLSCSPISGHRSVSWYQQTPGQGLQFLFEYFSETQRNKGNFPGRFSGRQFSNSRSEMNVSTLELGDSALYLCASSLGDTDTQYFGPGTRLTVL.

This clone was observed a few times. V usage is TRBV18 and J usage is TRBJ1-2; the match to TRBD1 covers 7 bases. CDR1 and CDR2 (germline): KGHSH, LQKENI. The CDR3 extends over 18 amino acids. J was trimmed by 0 bases and V by 0 bases; bases with no gene match: 10. Here the CDR3 reads CASSPPDRAPLTNYGYTF. The CDR3 DNA reads TGTGCCAGCTCACCACCCGACAGGGCCCCCCTTACTAACTATGGCTACACCTTC.

The chain couples TRBV5-4 to TRBJ2-7, with D perhaps matching TRBD2 (5 bases). In germline, CDR1 is SGHNT, CDR2 YYREEE (reference sequence). Trimming shortened V by 5 bases and J by 2 bases, and 14 bases separated the two germline ends. This CDR3 has 14 amino acids. CDR3 in amino acids: CASRGEVEAYEQYF. In DNA form, the CDR3 reads TGTGCCAGCAGGGGCGAGGTGGAGGCCTACGAGCAGTACTTC. Looking up the rest from reference TRBV5-4 and TRBJ2-7 gives the full variable domain: ETGVTQSPTHLIKTRGQQVTLRCSSQSGHNTVSWYQQALGQGPQFIFQYYREEENGRGNFPPRFSGLQFPNYSSELNVNALELDDSALYLCASRGEVEAYEQYFGPGTRLTVT.

V usage is TRBV10-1 and J usage is TRBJ2-7, with 11 nucleotides matching TRBD2. CDR1 WNHNN and CDR2 SYGVQD come from the germline V gene (reference sequence). This CDR3 spans 15 amino acids. Germline trimming cut 2 bases from V and 4 bases from J; bases unmatched to any gene: 4. Written as DNA, the CDR3 is TGCGCCAGCAGTGAGAGCGGACTAGCGGGTTACGAGCAGTACTTC. This translates into CASSESGLAGYEQYF.

J is TRBJ2-7 and V is TRBV5-1, with TRBD1 matching 10 bases. CDR1 is SGHRS and CDR2 is YFSETQ in the germline V gene. V gave up 5 bases and J gave up 2 bases; unmatched junction bases: 4. There are 14 residues in the CDR3. Here the CDR3 DNA reads TGCGCCAGCAGTGGGACAGGGGCTGCCTACGAGCAGTACTTC. Protein product: CASSGTGAAYEQYF.

This sequence joins TRBV29-1 and TRBJ1-5; D is unresolved. The V end lost 6 bases, the J end lost 1 base, and 31 bases lay between the germline ends. Germline assignment: CDR1 SQVTM and CDR2 ANQGSEA. The CDR3 runs 20 residues. The CDR3 region is CSVETDARRGSTSSNQPQHF. As DNA, the CDR3 is TGCAGCGTCGAAACAGACGCCAGACGGGGAAGTACCTCAAGCAATCAGCCCCAGCATTTT.

The V and J genes are TRBV20-1 and TRBJ2-3, with 7 bases fitting TRBD2. The CDR3 contains 11 residues. Unmatched junction bases numbered 5, after V lost 4 bases and J lost 10 bases. Germline V gives CDR1 DFQATT, CDR2 SNEGSKA (reference sequence). The CDR3 DNA follows: TGCAGTGCTACAAGGGCGGGGGCGCAGTATTTT. It is translated as CSATRAGAQYF.

J is TRBJ1-1 and V is TRBV6-5; 7 bases fit TRBD1. V gave up 2 bases and J gave up 3 bases; unmatched junction bases: 3. The CDR3 is 14 amino acids. The V gene's germline CDR1 is MNHEY and CDR2 SVGAGI. The CDR3 nucleotides are TGTGCCAGCAGTTACAGGGGGCCGGACACTGAAGCTTTCTTT. This encodes CASSYRGPDTEAFF.

The gene calls are TRBV5-4 and TRBJ2-1, with TRBD2 matching 9 bases. CDR3 length: 20 residues. V lost 0 bases and J lost 5; bases outside the gene matches: 18. Germline V CDR1 and CDR2: SGHNT, YYREEE (reference sequence). In nucleotides, the CDR3 is TGTGCCAGCAGCTTGGCCCGAGGTGGTGGCCTAGCGGGAAAAAACAATGAGCAGTTCTTC. Translation: CASSLARGGGLAGKNNEQFF. Full variable domain (remainder filled in from reference TRBV5-4 and TRBJ2-1): ETGVTQSPTHLIKTRGQQVTLRCSSQSGHNTVSWYQQALGQGPQFIFQYYREEENGRGNFPPRFSGLQFPNYSSELNVNALELDDSALYLCASSLARGGGLAGKNNEQFFGPGTRLTVL.

J is TRBJ2-7 and V is TRBV3-1 (or the pseudogene TRBV3-2); 9 positions agree with TRBD2. V gave up 3 bases and J gave up 1 base; unmatched junction bases: 7. There are 16 residues in the CDR3. Germline V CDR1 and CDR2: LGHDT, YNNKEL (reference sequence). The CDR3 here is CASSHLSRGGSYEQYF. CDR3 DNA: TGTGCCAGCAGCCATTTATCGCGGGGGGGATCCTACGAGCAGTACTTC.

The chain carries TRBV24-1 and TRBJ1-5; tentative D call: TRBD1 (6 bases). The germline gives CDR1 KGHDR, CDR2 SFDVKD. Trimming pared 5 bases from V and 5 bases from J, leaving 12 bases between. The CDR3 consists of 14 residues. The CDR3 protein is CATSGPGTHQPQHF. In DNA, the CDR3 is TGTGCCACCAGTGGGCCCGGGACACATCAGCCCCAGCATTTT.

The gene calls are TRBV30 and TRBJ2-7; 10 bases are shared with TRBD2. Trimming cost V 0 bases and J 7 bases; bases outside gene matches: 12. The CDR3 is 16 residues long. The germline V gene encodes CDR1 GTSNPN and CDR2 SVGIG (reference sequence). This CDR3 is CAWSVGARAGGREQYF. The CDR3 region has the DNA TGTGCCTGGAGTGTCGGGGCCAGAGCGGGGGGGCGAGAGCAGTACTTC.

The J gene is TRBJ1-1, the V gene TRBV28; 8 bases map to TRBD1. CDR3 length: 16 amino acids. Per the germline V gene, CDR1 is MDHEN and CDR2 is SYDVKM. V dropped 2 bases and J dropped 1; count of bases not matched to a gene: 6. The CDR3: CASSLQGATSNTEAFF. The CDR3 DNA reads TGTGCCAGCAGTTTACAGGGGGCAACCTCGAACACTGAAGCTTTCTTT.

Written as DNA, the CDR3 is TGTGCCAGCAGCCTAGGGACAGTCCAAGAGACCCAGTACTTC. Encoded protein: CASSLGTVQETQYF. V and J are TRBV7-2 and TRBJ2-5; TRBD1 matches 7 bases. V lost 5 bases, J lost 1 base, and 4 bases stayed unmatched. The CDR3 runs to 14 residues. Germline V gene data show CDR1 as SGHTA and CDR2 as FQGNSA.